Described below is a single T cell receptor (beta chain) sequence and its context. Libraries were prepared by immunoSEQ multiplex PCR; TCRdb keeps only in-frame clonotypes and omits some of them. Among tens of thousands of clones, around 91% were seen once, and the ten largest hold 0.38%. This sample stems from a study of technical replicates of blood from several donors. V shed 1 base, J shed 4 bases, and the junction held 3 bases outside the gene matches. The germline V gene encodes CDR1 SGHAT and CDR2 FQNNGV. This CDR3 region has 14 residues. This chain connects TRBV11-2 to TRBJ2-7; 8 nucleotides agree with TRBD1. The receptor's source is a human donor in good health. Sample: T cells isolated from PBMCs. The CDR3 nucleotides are TGTGCCAGCAGCTTAGGAGACAGGGGTTACGAGCAGTACTTC. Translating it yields CASSLGDRGYEQYF. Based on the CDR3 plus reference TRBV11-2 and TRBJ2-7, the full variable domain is EAGVAQSPRYKIIEKRQSVAFWCNPISGHATLYWYQQILGQGPKLLIQFQNNGVVDDSQLPKDRFSAERLKGVDSTLKIQPAKLEDSAVYLCASSLGDRGYEQYFGPGTRLTVT.